This T cell receptor beta chain was captured in a study of blood T cell repertoires in COVID-19. V lost 6 bases and J lost 4, with 16 bases in between. Germline V lookup: CDR1 SQVTM, CDR2 ANQGSEA. The CDR3 consists of 14 residues. Original processing methods: Scientists estimated how many nucleated cells there were by amplifying reference gene primers. The assay was immunoSEQ multiplex PCR, and TCRdb's table has in-frame clones only and misses some. V and J calls and clone size are given by that table; D and trimming were obtained from the DNA. The sample includes under 350,000 clones, around 90% of them seen just once.

The TCR sequence derives from a man aged 60 to 75 who had recovered from COVID-19. The sample consisted of PBMCs or T cells enriched from blood (not recorded which). The chain uses TRBV29-1 and TRBJ1-3; TRBD1 is a possible D gene (5 bases). For the CDR3, the DNA is TGCAGCGTGGATCCACAGGCGGCAGGAAACACCATATATTTT. This encodes CSVDPQAAGNTIYF.